These 18 T cell receptor beta chains were all obtained from the same sample, sequenced in a study of Ad26.COV2.S vaccination and SARS-CoV-2 variants. Repertoires were generated with immunoSEQ multiplex PCR, while TCRdb's copy carries only in-frame clones and drops some. This table has over 400,000 clones, 80% to 90% appearing once. The treatment: approximately 18 received Ad26.COV2.S at low or high dose, single or two shots; several received placebo; per-sample allocation not given. Following the first vaccine or placebo injection, samples were taken on day 63. Sequencing was performed on peripheral blood, taken in a trial of Ad26.COV2.S vaccine versus placebo. These receptors all come from a person between 18 and 65 years old who received the Ad26.COV2.S COVID-19 vaccine or a placebo.

The sample holds one count of this clone. This chain links TRBV11-2 with TRBJ1-2, with TRBD1 as a possible D gene (6 bases). Germline V gene lookup returns CDR1 SGHAT and CDR2 FQNNGV. This CDR3 is built from 16 residues. V was pared by 2 bases and J by 4 bases, with 17 bases between. CDR3 nucleotides: TGTGCCAGCAGCTTATTATCGGGACGGGGGCTCTATGGCTACACCTTC. It codes for CASSLLSGRGLYGYTF.

The sample holds one count of this clone. The chain couples TRBV19 to TRBJ2-5; 14 nucleotides align to TRBD2. CDR1 is LNHDA and CDR2 is SQIVND in the germline V gene (reference sequence). The V gene end was trimmed by 9 bases and the J gene end by 2 bases; junction bases not matched to a gene: 14. CDR3 length: 18 residues. The CDR3 reads CASRLGRTSGRTQETQYF. DNA for the CDR3: TGTGCCAGCCGGCTCGGCCGGACTAGCGGGAGGACGCAAGAGACCCAGTACTTC. Looking up the rest from reference TRBV19 and TRBJ2-5 gives the full variable domain: DGGITQSPKYLFRKEGQNVTLSCEQNLNHDAMYWYRQDPGQGLRLIYYSQIVNDFQKGDIAEGYSVSREKKESFPLTVTSAQKNPTAFYLCASRLGRTSGRTQETQYFGPGTRLLVL.

This chain joins TRBV5-1 and TRBJ2-2; perhaps TRBD1 as D (6 bases). CDR1 and CDR2 from the germline V gene are SGHRS and YFSETQ. Deletions cut 0 bases from V and 3 bases from J, with 12 bases between. This CDR3 has 16 amino acids. The CDR3 DNA reads TGCGCCAGCAGCTTGGGATGGACAGCCGACACCGGGGAGCTGTTTTTT. Translated, it gives CASSLGWTADTGELFF.

Notes on this clone: Other DNA sequences within the sample encode an identical CDR3. V gene TRBV7-9 combines with J gene TRBJ1-1; D is unresolved. V shed 2 bases and J shed 4 bases, with 11 bases lying between them. CDR3 length: 14 amino acids. Germline V CDR1 and CDR2: SEHNR, FQNEAQ (reference sequence). Here the CDR3 reads CASSLRGVGTEAFF. In DNA form, the CDR3 reads TGTGCCAGCAGCTTACGGGGAGTGGGCACTGAAGCTTTCTTT.

The chain recombines TRBV6-5 with TRBJ2-7, with 8 bases lining up with TRBD1. V dropped 5 bases and J dropped 2; count of bases not matched to a gene: 5. Germline assignment: CDR1 MNHEY and CDR2 SVGAGI. The CDR3 contains 14 residues. DNA of the CDR3: TGTGCCAGCAGTCCGGGACAGGCGACCTACGAGCAGTACTTC. This sequence encodes CASSPGQATYEQYF.

The V call is TRBV5-8, the J call TRBJ1-4, with a tentative D call TRBD1 (5 bases). With 4 bases removed from V and 0 bases from J, the gap between germline ends came to 7 bases. Per germline, CDR1 SGHTS and CDR2 YDEGEE. CDR3 length: 14 residues. CDR3 protein: CASSHRSTNEKLFF. CDR3 nucleotides: TGTGCCAGCAGCCACAGGTCAACTAATGAAAAACTGTTTTTT.

The table lists this clone with a few counts. The gene calls are TRBV5-1 and TRBJ2-7; no definite D call. Germline CDR1 and CDR2: SGHRS and YFSETQ. CDR3 length equals 12 residues. V was trimmed by 0 bases and J by 8 bases, leaving 9 bases between them. The CDR3 DNA sequence: TGCGCCAGCAGCTTGGCCAAAGGACAGCAGTACGTC. Translation: CASSLAKGQQYV.

The rearrangement links TRBV5-4 to TRBJ2-3; maybe TRBD2 (6 bases). The CDR3 loop spans 13 amino acids. Trimming left V 4 bases short and J 2 bases short, with 8 bases between. Looked up from germline, CDR1 is SGHNT and CDR2 is YYREEE (reference sequence). CDR3 loop: CASSRTNTDTQYF. The CDR3 DNA reads TGTGCCAGCAGCAGGACTAACACAGATACGCAGTATTTT. The full variable domain, completed using reference TRBV5-4 and TRBJ2-3, is ETGVTQSPTHLIKTRGQQVTLRCSSQSGHNTVSWYQQALGQGPQFIFQYYREEENGRGNFPPRFSGLQFPNYSSELNVNALELDDSALYLCASSRTNTDTQYFGPGTRLTVL.

The chain recombines TRBV29-1 with TRBJ1-1; 7 bases map to TRBD1. The CDR3 extends over 13 amino acids. CDR1 SQVTM and CDR2 ANQGSEA come from the germline V gene. The V segment lost 7 bases and the J segment 0 bases; nucleotides outside the gene matches: 5. CDR3 residues: CSARGLMNTEAFF. CDR3 bases: TGCAGCGCTAGGGGGCTGATGAACACTGAAGCTTTCTTT.

The rearrangement joins TRBV5-1 to TRBJ2-5, with D possibly matching TRBD2 (6 bases). V shed 3 bases and J shed 2 bases, with 11 bases lying between them. From germline, CDR1 is SGHRS and CDR2 YFSETQ. This CDR3 contains 14 residues. CDR3 nucleotides: TGCGCCAGCAGCTGGGGGGACTGGCAAGAGACCCAGTACTTC. Amino acids: CASSWGDWQETQYF.

The CDR3 reads CASSPLANTEAFF. Here the CDR3 DNA reads TGTGCCAGCAGCCCCCTTGCTAACACTGAAGCTTTCTTT. The chain employs TRBV13 and TRBJ1-1; D uncertain. The ends were cut back, 5 bases at V and 2 bases at J, with 9 bases in the middle. The CDR3 sequence is 13 residues long. From germline, CDR1 is PRHDT and CDR2 FYEKMQ (reference sequence).

V gene TRBV18 combines with J gene TRBJ2-7; TRBD1 matches at 9 bases. In germline, CDR1 is KGHSH, CDR2 LQKENI. Trimming took 5 bases from V and 2 from J; bases not matched to a gene: 13. The CDR3 length is 17 residues. The CDR3 sequence is CASSSGTGFSLTYEQYF. The CDR3 DNA reads as TGTGCCAGCTCATCCGGGACAGGGTTCTCACTGACCTACGAGCAGTACTTC.

J is TRBJ2-1 and V is TRBV12-3 or TRBV12-4; no clear D gene. Between the trimmed V and J ends, which lost 5 bases and 9 bases, there was a span of 8 bases. The CDR3 totals 11 residues. Here the CDR3 reads CASSPIGEQFF. The DNA for the CDR3 is TGTGCCAGCAGTCCTATAGGTGAGCAGTTCTTC.

The chain joins TRBV9 to TRBJ1-2, with 7 bases fitting TRBD1. V lost 0 bases to trimming and J lost 4 bases; unmatched junction nucleotides: 6. The CDR3 runs to 15 residues. Germline V gene lookup returns CDR1 SGDLS and CDR2 YYNGEE. CDR3 bases: TGTGCCAGCAGCGTAGGACAGGGAAGTTCCTATGGCTACACCTTC. Translated, it gives CASSVGQGSSYGYTF.

This clone was recorded once. This rearrangement joins TRBV7-9 to TRBJ1-6; no reliable D call. Trimming left V 2 bases short and J 6 bases short, with 5 bases between. This CDR3 is 13 amino acids long. Germline CDR1 SEHNR, CDR2 FQNEAQ (reference sequence). The CDR3, as DNA: TGTGCCAGCAGCTTAACCCTTAATTCACCCCTCCACTTT. Translation: CASSLTLNSPLHF.

CDR3 nucleotide sequence: TGTGCCGGGCAGGGGACCTACAATGAGCAGTTCTTC. Translated: CAGQGTYNEQFF. The genes are TRBV2 and TRBJ2-1; D might be TRBD1 (6 bases). The V gene's germline CDR1 is SNHLY and CDR2 FYNNEI. The ends were cut back, 11 bases at V and 2 bases at J, with 10 bases in the middle. This CDR3 comprises 12 residues. Using reference TRBV2 and TRBJ2-1 for the parts outside the CDR3, the full variable domain is EPEVTQTPSHQVTQMGQEVILRCVPISNHLYFYWYRQILGQKVEFLVSFYNNEISEKSEIFDDQFSVERPDGSNFTLKIRSTKLEDSAMYFCAGQGTYNEQFFGPGTRLTVL.

CDR3 sequence (DNA): TGCGCCAGCAGCTTGGGAAACGTCGAGCAGTACGTC. Translation gives CASSLGNVEQYV. V is TRBV5-1 and J is TRBJ2-7; no reliable D call. Germline CDR1 is SGHRS and CDR2 is YFSETQ. CDR3 size: 12 residues. The V gene lost 0 bases and the J gene lost 6 bases, with 7 bases spanning the gap.

The chain uses TRBV4-2 and TRBJ1-1; D gene ambiguous. Trimming took 0 bases from V and 4 from J, leaving 12 bases between them. The CDR3 spans 15 residues. In germline, CDR1 is LGHNA, CDR2 YNFKEQ. The CDR3 is CASSQDLTVGTEAFF. CDR3 sequence (DNA): TGTGCCAGCAGCCAAGATTTGACGGTAGGCACTGAAGCTTTCTTT.